The next 31 T cell receptor beta chains were all read from a single sample in a study of PD-L1 blockade in urothelial cancer. TCRdb's copy holds only in-frame clones and misses some; the assay was immunoSEQ multiplex PCR. This table has 15,000 to 20,000 clones, roughly 90% appearing once. Specified time point: pretreatment peripheral blood. The material was PBMCs, obtained around atezolizumab (anti-PD-L1) treatment. These receptor sequences come from a man in his 70s with urothelial cancer.

This clone was observed a single time. The CDR3 nucleotides read TGTGCCAGCAGCTTGGGAGGGCGATCTGACTATGGCTACACCTTC. Translation: CASSLGGRSDYGYTF. The rearrangement uses TRBV5-4 and TRBJ1-2; D gene unclear. Per the germline V gene, CDR1 is SGHNT and CDR2 is YYREEE (reference sequence). V shed 0 bases and J shed 3 bases, with 12 bases lying between them. The CDR3 is 15 residues long.

In its sample, this clone was seen once. Sequence at one end of the junction differs from germline and may be a read error. The sample holds other DNA sequences that translate to the same CDR3. The V call is TRBV30, the J call TRBJ2-1; 12 bases map to TRBD2. The CDR3 loop spans 15 amino acids. The germline gives CDR1 GTSNPN, CDR2 SVGIG (reference sequence). CDR3 residues: CAWTLAGGYYNEQFF. DNA of the CDR3: TGTGCCTGGACTCTAGCGGGGGGGTACTACAATGAACAGTTCTTC.

The chain employs TRBV5-4 and TRBJ2-3, with 8 bases matching TRBD2. V shed 5 bases, J shed 5 bases, and the junction held 10 bases outside the gene matches. The CDR3 length is 15 residues. CDR1 is SGHNT, CDR2 YYREEE, per germline (reference sequence). CDR3 sequence reads: CASSGGGLGQDTQYF. CDR3 nucleotide sequence: TGTGCCAGCAGTGGAGGGGGACTAGGTCAAGATACGCAGTATTTT. The entire variable domain, with the rest obtained from reference TRBV5-4 and TRBJ2-3, is as follows: ETGVTQSPTHLIKTRGQQVTLRCSSQSGHNTVSWYQQALGQGPQFIFQYYREEENGRGNFPPRFSGLQFPNYSSELNVNALELDDSALYLCASSGGGLGQDTQYFGPGTRLTVL.

This chain connects TRBV19 to TRBJ1-5; perhaps TRBD1 as D (6 bases). The CDR3 has 19 amino acids. Germline lookup yields CDR1 LNHDA and CDR2 SQIVND (reference sequence). V gave up 5 bases and J gave up 0 bases, with 23 bases separating them. The CDR3 region is CASSAARTAAAYSNQPQHF. DNA for the CDR3: TGTGCCAGTAGTGCGGCAAGGACAGCCGCCGCCTATAGCAATCAGCCCCAGCATTTT.

This sequence joins TRBV6-1 and TRBJ2-7; no definite D call. CDR1 is MNHNS, CDR2 SASEGT, per germline. CDR3 length: 15 residues. V shed 2 bases and J shed 0 bases, with 11 bases lying between them. The DNA for the CDR3 is TGTGCCAGCAGTGAACTGGCAGGCACCTCCTACGAGCAGTACTTC. It is translated as CASSELAGTSYEQYF.

This chain joins TRBV4-2 and TRBJ2-2, with TRBD2 identical over 10 bases. There are 15 residues in the CDR3. Germline lookup yields CDR1 LGHNA and CDR2 YNFKEQ. Trimming at V came to 5 bases and at J to 7 bases, leaving 7 bases not matched to a gene. CDR3: CASSLSGGEDGELFF. The CDR3 DNA reads as TGTGCCAGCAGCTTAAGCGGGGGGGAGGACGGGGAGCTGTTTTTT.

This clone was detected once. The V gene is TRBV5-6, the J gene TRBJ2-7; the D gene is possibly TRBD2 (5 bases). In germline, CDR1 is SGHDT, CDR2 YYEEEE. There are 13 residues in the CDR3. The V gene lost 6 bases and the J gene lost 0 bases, with 10 bases spanning the gap. The CDR3 reads CASNRGSSYEQYF. The CDR3 nucleotides read TGTGCCAGCAATCGGGGTAGCTCCTACGAGCAGTACTTC.

The rearrangement uses TRBV4-2 and TRBJ2-7, with a weak D call TRBD1 (5 bases). Germline CDR1 reads LGHNA; CDR2 reads YNFKEQ. Between the trimmed V and J ends, which lost 0 bases and 3 bases, there was a span of 12 bases. The CDR3 is made up of 15 amino acids. The CDR3: CASSQDRVRDYEQYF. Here the CDR3 DNA reads TGTGCCAGCAGCCAAGATAGGGTCAGGGACTACGAGCAGTACTTC.

The chain links TRBV30 to TRBJ1-1; D possibly corresponds to TRBD1 (5 bases). The CDR3 spans 15 residues. Germline V gene sequence: CDR1 GTSNPN, CDR2 SVGIG (reference sequence). V lost 3 bases and J 4 bases, leaving 18 bases between the germline ends. The CDR3 region has the DNA TGTGCCTGGAGGGACAAACGGGTTATTCTCACTGAAGCTTTCTTT. This codes for CAWRDKRVILTEAFF.

The CDR3 here is CASSVLSATNEKLFF. In DNA form, the CDR3 reads TGTGCCAGCAGTGTTCTGTCAGCAACTAATGAAAAACTGTTTTTT. The chain employs TRBV6-1 and TRBJ1-4; D gene uncertain. Germline CDR1 is MNHNS and CDR2 is SASEGT. The CDR3 consists of 15 residues. The V end was cut by 4 bases, the J end by 0 bases, with 9 bases between.

The chain combines TRBV6-1 with TRBJ1-5, with a tentative D call TRBD1 (5 bases). CDR3 size: 16 residues. CDR1 and CDR2 (germline): MNHNS, SASEGT. V lost 4 bases, J lost 4 bases, and 17 bases lay in between. CDR3 DNA: TGTGCCAGCAGTGCCCCGGGACTCCTCCTAAATCAGCCCCAGCATTTT. Translation: CASSAPGLLLNQPQHF.

The rearrangement uses TRBV7-9 and TRBJ2-1, with 11 bases lining up with TRBD2. CDR3 length equals 15 residues. CDR1 and CDR2 (germline): SEHNR, FQNEAQ (reference sequence). V was clipped by 5 bases and J by 4 bases; unmatched bases: 4. CDR3 DNA: TGTGCCAGCAGCCCTAGCGGGGGGCCGTACAATGAGCAGTTCTTC. Protein: CASSPSGGPYNEQFF.

This rearrangement joins TRBV9 to TRBJ1-2; 7 nucleotides match TRBD1. The germline gives CDR1 SGDLS, CDR2 YYNGEE. J gave up 1 base and V 0 bases, and 3 bases lay outside the gene matches. This CDR3 has 15 residues. The CDR3 loop is CASSVAGGHNYGYTF. The CDR3 DNA is TGTGCCAGCAGCGTAGCAGGGGGTCATAACTATGGCTACACCTTC.

This chain connects TRBV6-5 to TRBJ2-7; 7 nucleotides align to TRBD1. Germline V gene sequence: CDR1 MNHEY, CDR2 SVGAGI. The CDR3 runs 13 residues. V was pared by 7 bases and J by 1 base, with 4 bases of the junction left unmatched. CDR3 in amino acids: CASTDRVSYEQYF. The CDR3 DNA follows: TGTGCCAGCACTGACAGGGTTTCCTACGAGCAGTACTTC.

This clone appeared a few times. The chain employs TRBV6-1 and TRBJ1-6; a weak D match, TRBD1 (6 bases). CDR3 length equals 14 residues. V was trimmed by 10 bases and J by 10 bases, leaving 20 bases between them. Germline CDR1 reads MNHNS; CDR2 reads SASEGT. Here the CDR3 DNA reads TGTGCCATCCGATCCCAGGGGATGGACTCACCCCTCCACTTT. Amino acids: CAIRSQGMDSPLHF.

The gene calls are TRBV4-1 and TRBJ2-6, with TRBD2 matching 9 bases. The V and J ends lost 5 bases and 2 bases, in that order; junction bases with no gene match: 7. The V gene's germline CDR1 is MGHRA and CDR2 YSYEKL. The CDR3 is made up of 17 amino acids. DNA of the CDR3: TGCGCCAGCAGCTACGGGGCGGGGGGGACTGGGGCCAACGTCCTGACTTTC. This sequence encodes CASSYGAGGTGANVLTF.

This clone was seen only a few times. The chain employs TRBV15 and TRBJ1-4; D remains ambiguous. Between the trimmed V and J ends, which lost 4 bases and 4 bases, there was a span of 7 bases. The germline CDR1 and CDR2 sequences are LNHNV and YYDKDF (reference sequence). There are 13 residues in the CDR3. The CDR3 loop reads CATSIGGNEKLFF. The CDR3 coding sequence is TGTGCCACCAGCATAGGCGGTAATGAAAAACTGTTTTTT.

This clone has just a few counts. V usage is TRBV28 and J usage is TRBJ1-1; 8 bases are a match to TRBD1. CDR1 MDHEN and CDR2 SYDVKM come from the germline V gene. Germline trimming cut 6 bases from V and 0 bases from J; bases unmatched to any gene: 9. This CDR3 has 16 residues. The CDR3 nucleotides are TGTGCCAGCAGACAGGGGGGGTACCCCATGAACACTGAAGCTTTCTTT. Translated, it gives CASRQGGYPMNTEAFF.

V and J are TRBV30 and TRBJ1-1; D possibly corresponds to TRBD1 (6 bases). V lost 7 bases to trimming and J lost 1 base, with 19 bases between them. The CDR3 runs 15 residues. Germline V gene sequence: CDR1 GTSNPN, CDR2 SVGIG (reference sequence). As DNA, the CDR3 is TGTGCCTCCCCACCCGTGGGACACTCGAACACTGAAGCTTTCTTT. Amino acid sequence: CASPPVGHSNTEAFF.

The chain couples TRBV6-5 to TRBJ2-3, with 8 nucleotides matching TRBD1. This CDR3 spans 13 amino acids. The V gene end was trimmed by 6 bases and the J gene end by 1 base; junction bases not matched to a gene: 0. The germline gives CDR1 MNHEY, CDR2 SVGAGI. The CDR3 nucleotides are TGTGCCAGCAGGGACAGGGGCACAGATACGCAGTATTTT. The encoded protein is CASRDRGTDTQYF.

The chain is built from TRBV28 and TRBJ1-1, with D perhaps TRBD1 (5 bases). CDR1 and CDR2 (germline): MDHEN, SYDVKM. The CDR3 is made up of 14 amino acids. The V and J ends lost 3 bases and 2 bases respectively, with 10 bases between them. CDR3 in amino acids: CASSLRTSNTEAFF. The CDR3, as DNA: TGTGCCAGCAGTTTGAGGACAAGCAACACTGAAGCTTTCTTT.

This rearrangement joins TRBV6-6 to TRBJ2-3; 9 nucleotides match TRBD1. Per germline, CDR1 MNHNY and CDR2 SVGAGI (reference sequence). With 7 bases clipped from V and 5 bases from J, the junction kept 7 bases outside the gene matches. The CDR3 extends over 14 amino acids. CDR3 loop: CASTGTGIRDTQYF. The CDR3 nucleotides are TGTGCCAGCACCGGGACAGGGATAAGAGATACGCAGTATTTT.

The chain carries TRBV6-5 and TRBJ2-3; TRBD2 is a possible D gene (5 bases). CDR1 MNHEY and CDR2 SVGAGI come from the germline V gene. The CDR3 has 14 amino acids. Trimming took 2 bases from V and 2 from J, leaving 8 bases between them. CDR3 sequence: CASSYSGDTDTQYF. The DNA for the CDR3 is TGTGCCAGCAGTTACAGCGGCGACACAGATACGCAGTATTTT.

This chain joins TRBV9 and TRBJ1-2; unclear D gene. The CDR3 has 16 residues. Germline values: CDR1 SGDLS, CDR2 YYNGEE. V lost 0 bases to trimming and J lost 0 bases, with 12 bases between them. CDR3: CASSVGPGSTNYGYTF. The CDR3 region has the DNA TGTGCCAGCAGCGTAGGTCCAGGCAGCACTAACTATGGCTACACCTTC.

The V gene is TRBV29-1, the J gene TRBJ2-3; a possible D gene is TRBD2 (5 bases). From germline, CDR1 is SQVTM and CDR2 ANQGSEA. Trimming pared 4 bases from V and 0 bases from J, leaving 8 bases between. The length of the CDR3 is 13 residues. CDR3 sequence reads: CSVGERSTDTQYF. CDR3 bases: TGCAGCGTTGGAGAGCGGAGCACAGATACGCAGTATTTT.

The chain recombines TRBV7-8 with TRBJ2-5; 11 nucleotides align to TRBD2. Looked up from germline, CDR1 is SGHVS and CDR2 is FQNEAQ. CDR3 length equals 18 residues. The V gene end was trimmed by 3 bases and the J gene end by 5 bases; junction bases not matched to a gene: 14. The CDR3: CASSFALAGGLGAETQYF. The CDR3 DNA reads TGTGCCAGCAGCTTCGCCTTAGCGGGGGGGCTAGGTGCCGAGACCCAGTACTTC.

The chain joins TRBV7-9 to TRBJ2-1, with TRBD2 matching 10 bases. The germline V gene encodes CDR1 SEHNR and CDR2 FQNEAQ (reference sequence). The CDR3 contains 16 residues. After removal of 5 bases from V and 2 bases from J, the junction contained 6 bases not matched to a gene. The CDR3 region is CASSPLGLAAYNEQFF. CDR3 DNA sequence: TGTGCCAGCAGCCCTCTCGGACTAGCGGCCTACAATGAGCAGTTCTTC.

This clone came up once. The V call is TRBV10-1, the J call TRBJ2-3, with a tentative D call TRBD1 (5 bases). V shed 3 bases and J shed 5 bases, with 9 bases lying between them. The CDR3 covers 13 residues. Germline V gives CDR1 WNHNN, CDR2 SYGVQD (reference sequence). The CDR3 reads CASSDRVKDTQYF. As DNA, the CDR3 is TGCGCCAGCAGTGACAGGGTGAAAGATACGCAGTATTTT.

The chain employs TRBV5-1 and TRBJ2-2, with 7 bases lining up with TRBD1. Germline V gene data show CDR1 as SGHRS and CDR2 as YFSETQ. The CDR3 is 16 amino acids. V lost 4 bases to trimming and J lost 0 bases; unmatched junction nucleotides: 6. The CDR3 spells CASSTTGTANTGELFF. CDR3 coding DNA: TGCGCCAGCAGCACGACCGGGACAGCGAACACCGGGGAGCTGTTTTTT.

The chain recombines TRBV2 with TRBJ1-2, with D unresolved. CDR3 length: 14 residues. Trimming left V 3 bases short and J 4 bases short, with 12 bases between. CDR1 SNHLY and CDR2 FYNNEI come from the germline V gene. CDR3 nucleotide sequence: TGTGCCAGCAGTGAGGGTAGCGGGCTCTATGGCTACACCTTC. Translating gives CASSEGSGLYGYTF.

V gene TRBV5-1 combines with J gene TRBJ1-6, with D perhaps matching TRBD1 (5 bases). Trimming pared 4 bases from V and 10 bases from J, leaving 21 bases between. CDR1 and CDR2 from the germline V gene are SGHRS and YFSETQ. The CDR3 length is 16 residues. Written as DNA, the CDR3 is TGCGCCAGCAGCACTGGGGGGAAAATAGCTGGCTCACCCCTCCACTTT. This codes for CASSTGGKIAGSPLHF. Full variable domain (rest looked up from reference TRBV5-1 and TRBJ1-6): KAGVTQTPRYLIKTRGQQVTLSCSPISGHRSVSWYQQTPGQGLQFLFEYFSETQRNKGNFPGRFSGRQFSNSRSEMNVSTLELGDSALYLCASSTGGKIAGSPLHFGNGTRLTVT.